This is a list of T cell receptor beta chains from one sample in a study of cytomegalovirus exposure and HLA in healthy donors. Profiled with immunoSEQ multiplex PCR; TCRdb holds only in-frame clones, not every one. The data show some 200,000 clones, around 80% seen once. Sequenced: PBMCs. These TCRs come from a woman aged 25 to 39 in good health and CMV-seropositive. The CDR3 runs from the conserved cysteine through the conserved F or W. The D gene is left open where the match is weak. Some rows have no size entry. The others give once, few or many, or a class for an expanded clone.

cdr3_nt	cdr3_aa	v_call	j_call	clone_size	d_call
TGTGCCAGCAGGAAAGGGGCCGTAAAGCTCCTAGTGAACACCGGGGAGCTGTTTTTT	CASRKGAVKLLVNTGELFF	TRBV28	TRBJ2-2	.	.
TGCGCCAGCAGCTTGATGTTGGCGGGAGGAGGGAAGGTGGAGCAGTTCTTC	CASSLMLAGGGKVEQFF	TRBV5-1	TRBJ2-1	.	TRBD2
TGTGCCAGCAGTCGGGACGCGCGGGGTAACTATGGCTACACCTTC	CASSRDARGNYGYTF	TRBV2	TRBJ1-2	.	.
TGTGCCAGTAGTCCTCAGACTAGCGCCGAGCAACCCTACGAGCAGTACTTC	CASSPQTSAEQPYEQYF	TRBV19	TRBJ2-7	few	TRBD2
TGTGCCAGCAGTTTGTCTGACAGCACTGAAGCTTTCTTT	CASSLSDSTEAFF	TRBV27	TRBJ1-1	.	.
TGTGCCAGCCTTAGCACTGAAGCTTTCTTT	CASLSTEAFF	TRBV2	TRBJ1-1	.	.
TGTGCCAGCAGAGGACTAGCGGACTACAATGAGCAGTTCTTC	CASRGLADYNEQFF	TRBV6-1	TRBJ2-1	.	TRBD2
TGTGCCAGCAGTCGTTCCAGTCCGGGACAGGGGTCTTTCCACGAGCAGTACTTC	CASSRSSPGQGSFHEQYF	TRBV28	TRBJ2-7	.	TRBD1
TGTGCCAGCAAGACAGGGGGCTATGGCTACACCTTC	CASKTGGYGYTF	TRBV2	TRBJ1-2	.	TRBD1
TGTGCCAGCAGCTTAGGATTCGCGGGCGGGGGGGAGCAGTACTTC	CASSLGFAGGGEQYF	TRBV7-2	TRBJ2-7	.	TRBD2
TGTGCCAGCAGCCGTCCCGGGACAGGCCCGAACACTGAAGCTTTCTTT	CASSRPGTGPNTEAFF	TRBV5-4	TRBJ1-1	.	TRBD1
TGTGCCATCAGTGAGTCGATGTTGGGGACAGGGTTAAACTATGGCTACACCTTC	CAISESMLGTGLNYGYTF	TRBV10-3	TRBJ1-2	.	TRBD1
TGCGCCAGCAGCTTGGGGGCTGTGACAGCGATCAATCAGCCCCAGCATTTT	CASSLGAVTAINQPQHF	TRBV5-1	TRBJ1-5	.	.
TGTGCCAGCAGTGAAGGGGGGACAGAGAACTACGAGCAGTACTTC	CASSEGGTENYEQYF	TRBV2	TRBJ2-7	.	TRBD1
TGTGCCAGCAGTCGCACTAGATACAATGAGCAGTTCTTC	CASSRTRYNEQFF	TRBV11-3	TRBJ2-1	.	.
TGTGCCAGCAGTTCCGTGGTAGCAGCGGGGACGTACCAAGAGACCCAGTACTTC	CASSSVVAAGTYQETQYF	TRBV5-8	TRBJ2-5	.	TRBD2
TGTGCTAGCAGCTTACAAGCGGGAGGGCTCGGCGAGCAGTACTTC	CASSLQAGGLGEQYF	TRBV7-7	TRBJ2-7	.	TRBD2
TGCGCCAGCAGCAGCGGGTTGGCACAAGAGACCCAGTACTTC	CASSSGLAQETQYF	TRBV4-1	TRBJ2-5	once	.
TGCGCCAGCAGCTTGGGGCAGGGTGGCCAGCCCCAGCATTTT	CASSLGQGGQPQHF	TRBV5-1	TRBJ1-5	few	.
TGTGCCAGCAGTCCCCAGAGGGGGTCCTACGAGCAGTACTTC	CASSPQRGSYEQYF	TRBV6-5	TRBJ2-7	.	.
TGTGCCAGCAGTTTACCCGGGACAGGGGTGTATCAGCCCCAGCATTTT	CASSLPGTGVYQPQHF	TRBV28	TRBJ1-5	.	TRBD1
TGTGCCAGCAGTGCAGACACGGGGGGTGAGCAGTTCTTC	CASSADTGGEQFF	TRBV2	TRBJ2-1	few	TRBD2
TGTGCCAGTAGTATGGGGACAGGCCCAAACTTTCCGCAGTTCTTC	CASSMGTGPNFPQFF	TRBV19	TRBJ2-1	.	TRBD1
TGTGCCAGCAGCCAAGATTCGACAGTCAATGAGCAGTTCTTC	CASSQDSTVNEQFF	TRBV14	TRBJ2-1	.	.
TGTGCCAGCAGTTCGTCCGGGACAGCTCATGCGAATGAGCAGTTCTTC	CASSSSGTAHANEQFF	TRBV28	TRBJ2-1	.	TRBD1
TGTGCCAGCAGCTTCTTAAGAGAGGGTACTGAAGCTTTCTTT	CASSFLREGTEAFF	TRBV7-8	TRBJ1-1	.	.
TGTGCCAGCAGTGCCCGGGGGAGGGGAAACACCATATATTTT	CASSARGRGNTIYF	TRBV28	TRBJ1-3	.	.
TGTGCCAGCAGTTTCGGACAGCTCCTGGACGAGCAGTACTTC	CASSFGQLLDEQYF	TRBV5-6	TRBJ2-7	.	.
TGTGCCAGCAGTTCTTGGACTAGCGGGCCCTACAATGAGCAGTTCTTC	CASSSWTSGPYNEQFF	TRBV28	TRBJ2-1	.	TRBD2
TGTGCCAGCAGTCCTACTAGCGGGAACACCTACGAGCAGTACTTC	CASSPTSGNTYEQYF	TRBV6-1	TRBJ2-7	.	TRBD2
TGTGCCAGCAGGCCGAGGAGCACCGGGGAGCTGTTTTTT	CASRPRSTGELFF	TRBV7-8	TRBJ2-2	.	.
TGTGCCAGCAGCTCGTACCAAGAGACCCAGTACTTC	CASSSYQETQYF	TRBV7-6	TRBJ2-5	.	.
TGCGCCAGCAGCTTTACCGGGCGGGAGGGCACAGATACGCAGTATTTT	CASSFTGREGTDTQYF	TRBV5-1	TRBJ2-3	.	TRBD2
TGTGCCAGCAGTGATTCTACCAGGGTATCAGGGAACACCGGGGAGCTGTTTTTT	CASSDSTRVSGNTGELFF	TRBV6-1	TRBJ2-2	.	.
TGTGCCATCAGAAGGGGACTACAAGATGAGCAGTTCTTC	CAIRRGLQDEQFF	TRBV10-3	TRBJ2-1	.	TRBD2
TGTGCCAGCAATTGGGCAGGCGATCAGCCCCAGCATTTT	CASNWAGDQPQHF	TRBV7-2	TRBJ1-5	.	.
TGTGCCAGCAGCGAGAGACAGGGGGCGCTTAACGGCTACACCTTC	CASSERQGALNGYTF	TRBV9	TRBJ1-2	.	TRBD1
TGTGCCAGCAGTACCACGTTGACAGGGGTAGTTGGCTACACCTTC	CASSTTLTGVVGYTF	TRBV6-5	TRBJ1-2	.	TRBD1
TGTGCCAGCCGCCGGGAGGAAGATACGCAGTATTTT	CASRREEDTQYF	TRBV2	TRBJ2-3	.	TRBD2